These 17 T cell receptor beta chains were sequenced from one sample in a study of blood T cell repertoires in COVID-19. Profiling relied on immunoSEQ multiplex PCR, and the TCRdb table lists in-frame clones only, not all of them. The sample has some 75,000 clones; 65% to 85% are singletons. Sequencing was carried out using peripheral blood. The receptors come from a man aged 45-65 years with COVID-19, enrolled during active disease.

This clone was picked up a small number of times. CDR3 residues: CATSGLSSGSGLYEQYF. DNA for the CDR3: TGTGCCACCAGTGGCTTGAGTAGCGGGAGTGGTCTATACGAGCAGTACTTC. This chain uses TRBV24-1 with TRBJ2-7; 9 nucleotides agree with TRBD2. This CDR3 comprises 17 residues. The ends lost 5 bases at V and 4 bases at J; junction bases unmatched: 14. In germline, CDR1 is KGHDR, CDR2 SFDVKD.

V usage is TRBV18 and J usage is TRBJ2-1; TRBD1 matches at 7 bases. Germline V lookup: CDR1 KGHSH, CDR2 LQKENI. This CDR3 spans 15 amino acids. With V trimmed by 6 bases and J by 7 bases, 12 bases remained unmatched. CDR3 in DNA: TGTGCCAGCTCTGAGGGGGCGGGCTGGAATAATGAGCAGTTCTTC. Protein sequence: CASSEGAGWNNEQFF.

J is TRBJ1-4 and V is TRBV4-2; D unclear. The CDR3 length is 15 residues. Germline V gives CDR1 LGHNA, CDR2 YNFKEQ. Trimming removed 1 base at V and 4 bases at J, with 10 bases between. The CDR3, as DNA: TGTGCCAGCAGCCAAGCTACTGGTGTTAATGAAAAACTGTTTTTT. Translation: CASSQATGVNEKLFF.

V and J are TRBV7-9 and TRBJ1-2; weak D call: TRBD1 (5 bases). V gave up 6 bases and J gave up 7 bases, with 24 bases separating them. The CDR3 is 16 amino acids. Germline V gene lookup returns CDR1 SEHNR and CDR2 FQNEAQ (reference sequence). The CDR3 DNA sequence: TGTGCCAGCAGACAAACGAACCAGGGTGCGATTTTTGGCTACACCTTC. As protein: CASRQTNQGAIFGYTF.

The chain carries TRBV12-3 or TRBV12-4 and TRBJ1-3; D ambiguous. Trimming took off 7 bases at V and 4 bases at J, with 11 bases between the two ends. There are 13 residues in the CDR3. The CDR3 bases are TGTGCCAGCACTTTGGCGGGAGGAAACACCATATATTTT. As protein: CASTLAGGNTIYF.

The chain is built from TRBV2 and TRBJ2-1, with 14 nucleotides matching TRBD2. J gave up 7 bases and V 5 bases, and 1 base lay outside the gene matches. Germline CDR1 and CDR2: SNHLY and FYNNEI. The CDR3 extends over 14 amino acids. The CDR3 bases are TGTGCCAGCAGTCGGACTAGCGGGGGGAATGAGCAGTTCTTC. It yields the protein CASSRTSGGNEQFF.

This chain links TRBV6-5 with TRBJ2-3, with 9 bases that match TRBD2. The CDR3 sequence is 15 residues long. CDR1 is MNHEY, CDR2 SVGAGI, per germline. The V and J ends lost 7 bases and 8 bases, in that order; junction bases with no gene match: 13. This CDR3 reads CASTPLVAGVVTQYF. For the CDR3, the DNA is TGTGCCAGCACCCCGTTGGTAGCGGGAGTGGTTACGCAGTATTTT.

This clone was observed a few times. V is TRBV28 and J is TRBJ1-2, with no clear D. In germline, CDR1 is MDHEN, CDR2 SYDVKM. V was clipped by 6 bases and J by 14 bases, with 13 bases between them. CDR3 size: 10 residues. The CDR3 loop is CASSSRLKTF. CDR3 nucleotide sequence: TGTGCCAGCAGCTCCAGACTAAAAACCTTC.

J is TRBJ2-7 and V is TRBV10-3; 10 bases map to TRBD2. There are 14 residues in the CDR3. The germline gives CDR1 ENHRY, CDR2 SYGVKD. The J segment lost 4 bases and the V segment lost 3 bases, leaving 3 bases of the junction unmatched. Here the CDR3 DNA reads TGTGCCATCAGTGAACCGGGACTAGCGTACGAGCAGTACTTC. It translates to CAISEPGLAYEQYF.

The chain combines TRBV11-2 with TRBJ1-2; no clear D. The CDR3 consists of 15 residues. CDR1 SGHAT and CDR2 FQNNGV come from the germline V gene. The V and J ends lost 1 base and 3 bases respectively, with 12 bases between them. CDR3: CASSLGYSGDYGYTF. The CDR3 bases are TGTGCCAGCAGCTTAGGGTACTCAGGCGACTATGGCTACACCTTC.

This clone was seen only a few times. The V call is TRBV19, the J call TRBJ1-5; 7 nucleotides match TRBD1. The CDR3 has 15 residues. The V gene's germline CDR1 is LNHDA and CDR2 SQIVND (reference sequence). V gave up 7 bases and J gave up 3 bases; unmatched junction bases: 9. In DNA, the CDR3 is TGTGCCAGTACCCTGACAGGGAGACACAATCAGCCCCAGCATTTT. Its translation is CASTLTGRHNQPQHF.

The CDR3: CASAAAVTYEQYF. The CDR3 coding sequence is TGTGCCAGCGCCGCTGCGGTGACCTACGAGCAGTACTTC. The chain uses TRBV7-9 and TRBJ2-7; D not certain. The CDR3 loop spans 13 amino acids. The germline V gene has CDR1 SEHNR and CDR2 FQNEAQ (reference sequence). V was clipped by 8 bases and J by 2 bases, with 13 bases between them.

This clone was seen more than once but under ten times. The chain employs TRBV25-1 and TRBJ1-3; 7 bases line up with TRBD1. The trim removed 1 base at V and 1 base at J, leaving 1 base unmatched. Per germline, CDR1 MGHDK and CDR2 SYGVNS. The CDR3 contains 15 residues. CDR3 nucleotide sequence: TGTGCCAGCAGTGAATCGACAGGGTCTGGAAACACCATATATTTT. Translating gives CASSESTGSGNTIYF. The variable domain in full, completed from reference TRBV25-1 and TRBJ1-3, reads EADIYQTPRYLVIGTGKKITLECSQTMGHDKMYWYQQDPGMELHLIHYSYGVNSTEKGDLSSESTVSRIRTEHFPLTLESARPSHTSQYLCASSESTGSGNTIYFGEGSWLTVV.

The CDR3 nucleotides read TGTGCCACCAGTGATTATGGCGGGAGTATCTACGAGCAGTACTTC. Translation gives CATSDYGGSIYEQYF. This chain links TRBV24-1 with TRBJ2-7, with TRBD2 identical over 7 bases. The CDR3 has 15 residues. From germline, CDR1 is KGHDR and CDR2 SFDVKD. V shed 2 bases and J 3 bases; nucleotides not matched to a gene: 6.

This clone was counted only a few times. The chain's CDR3 is CATMATGGGNEQFF. Here the CDR3 DNA reads TGTGCCACCATGGCGACGGGAGGAGGCAATGAGCAGTTCTTC. The V gene is TRBV24-1, the J gene TRBJ2-1, with 7 bases lining up with TRBD2. CDR3 length: 14 amino acids. Per germline, CDR1 KGHDR and CDR2 SFDVKD. J gave up 6 bases and V 8 bases, and 9 bases lay outside the gene matches.

The V gene is TRBV11-2, the J gene TRBJ2-7, with 9 bases identical to TRBD1. Germline assignment: CDR1 SGHAT and CDR2 FQNNGV. V was clipped by 5 bases and J by 4 bases; unmatched bases: 6. The CDR3 loop spans 14 amino acids. The CDR3 DNA reads TGTGCCAGCAGCCTACAGGGGGCTAGGTACGAGCAGTACTTC. Its protein product is CASSLQGARYEQYF.

Only a few counts were recorded for this clone. In DNA form, the CDR3 reads TGTGCCAGCAGTACGCCAGGGGCACGGCCCCAGCATTTT. Its translation is CASSTPGARPQHF. This chain joins TRBV28 and TRBJ1-5, with D possibly being TRBD1 (6 bases). The germline gives CDR1 MDHEN, CDR2 SYDVKM. The V end was cut by 5 bases, the J end by 9 bases, with 14 bases between. The CDR3 extends over 13 amino acids.